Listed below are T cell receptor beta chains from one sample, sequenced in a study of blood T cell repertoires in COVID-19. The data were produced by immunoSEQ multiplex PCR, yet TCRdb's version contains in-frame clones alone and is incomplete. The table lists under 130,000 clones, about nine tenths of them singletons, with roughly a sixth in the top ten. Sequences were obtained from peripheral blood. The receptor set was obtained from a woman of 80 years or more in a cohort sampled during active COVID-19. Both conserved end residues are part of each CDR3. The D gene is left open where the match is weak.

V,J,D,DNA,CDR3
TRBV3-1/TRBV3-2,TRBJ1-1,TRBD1,TGTGCCAGCAGCCAAGGATCGTTGACAGGGATGAACACTGAAGCTTTCTTT,CASSQGSLTGMNTEAFF
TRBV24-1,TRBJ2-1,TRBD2,TGTGCCACCAGTGCGGGACTAGCGGGAAATAATGAGCAGTTCTTC,CATSAGLAGNNEQFF
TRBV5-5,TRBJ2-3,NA,TGTGCCAGCAGCTTCCCTCAGGGTCGGAATACGCAGTATTTT,CASSFPQGRNTQYF
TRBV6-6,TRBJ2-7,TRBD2,TGTGCCAGCAGTTCTACTAGCGGGGAAGCCTACGAGCAGTACTTC,CASSSTSGEAYEQYF
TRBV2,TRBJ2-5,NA,TGTGCCAGCAGTGAAGCGCAGGGCGCTTTCGGAGAGACCCAGTACTTC,CASSEAQGAFGETQYF
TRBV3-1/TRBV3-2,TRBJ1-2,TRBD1,TGTGCCAGCAGCCCACAGGGGTCTAGTGGCTACACCTTC,CASSPQGSSGYTF
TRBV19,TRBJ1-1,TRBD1,TGTGCCAGTAGTACGGGACAGGGGTCCCCTGAAGCTTTCTTT,CASSTGQGSPEAFF
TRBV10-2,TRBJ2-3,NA,TGCGCCAGCAGTTTGGGGGCTGGAGATACGCAGTATTTT,CASSLGAGDTQYF
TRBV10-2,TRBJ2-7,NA,TGCGCCAGCAGACCCGGGGGGCCGTACGAGCAGTACTTC,CASRPGGPYEQYF
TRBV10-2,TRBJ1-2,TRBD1,TGCGCCAGCAACGACAGGGAATCCTATGGCTACACCTTC,CASNDRESYGYTF